The 13 T cell receptor beta chains reported below all come from one sample, sequenced in a study of graft-versus-host responses after intestinal transplantation. Here immunoSEQ multiplex PCR was the method, and the copy in TCRdb shows in-frame clones only, minus some. This sample has about 96,000 clones, with roughly 92% found just once. Their antigens are not known. The material was unstimulated CD4+ T cells sorted from spleen or lymph node cells, obtained before intestinal transplant. The receptors derive from a human donor who received an intestinal transplant.

The CDR3 region has the DNA TGCGCCAGCAGCCCCGGGACATCCAGGAATTCACCCCTCCACTTT. Its protein is CASSPGTSRNSPLHF. V and J are TRBV5-1 and TRBJ1-6; D may be TRBD1 (6 bases). V shed 4 bases and J shed 7 bases, with 15 bases lying between them. Germline V lookup: CDR1 SGHRS, CDR2 YFSETQ. This CDR3 has 15 amino acids.

J is TRBJ1-1 and V is TRBV20-1; D unclear. The CDR3 contains 10 residues. CDR1 is DFQATT, CDR2 SNEGSKA, per germline (reference sequence). Between the trimmed V and J ends, which lost 6 bases and 3 bases, there was a span of 5 bases. The CDR3 loop is CSAWDTEAFF. For the CDR3, the DNA is TGCAGTGCCTGGGACACTGAAGCTTTCTTT.

The J gene is TRBJ2-7, the V gene TRBV11-2; the match to TRBD2 covers 15 bases. Per germline, CDR1 SGHAT and CDR2 FQNNGV. CDR3 length: 19 amino acids. The junction had 14 bases not matched to a gene; V was cut back by 3 bases and J by 5 bases. Here the CDR3 DNA reads TGTGCCAGCAGCTTTCCGGGACTAGCGGGAGGCGGAGGTTTCGACGAGCAGTACTTC. Translating it yields CASSFPGLAGGGGFDEQYF.

This clone has just one count. The chain employs TRBV7-6 and TRBJ2-2; 10 nucleotides agree with TRBD2. Germline V gives CDR1 SGHVS, CDR2 FNYEAQ. The CDR3 is made up of 16 amino acids. Trimming at V came to 5 bases and at J to 6 bases, leaving 9 bases not matched to a gene. CDR3 sequence reads: CASSPLLAGRPGELFF. In DNA, the CDR3 is TGTGCCAGCAGCCCATTACTAGCGGGAAGGCCCGGGGAGCTGTTTTTT.

The chain employs TRBV18 and TRBJ2-1, with 7 bases lining up with TRBD2. J lost 13 bases, V lost 10 bases, and 16 bases had no gene match. Looked up from germline, CDR1 is KGHSH and CDR2 is LQKENI. The CDR3 has 13 amino acids. CDR3 in DNA: TGTGCCACCTCGGGCGGGGGAGACCTCCCTCAGTTCTTC. The encoded protein is CATSGGGDLPQFF.

This clone has more than one count but fewer than ten. This chain uses TRBV30 with TRBJ1-1, with TRBD1 matching 9 bases. Trimming took 1 base from V and 1 from J; bases not matched to a gene: 4. In germline, CDR1 is GTSNPN, CDR2 SVGIG (reference sequence). This CDR3 has 15 residues. CDR3 loop: CAWSGIQGANTEAFF. For the CDR3, the DNA is TGTGCCTGGAGTGGAATACAGGGGGCGAACACTGAAGCTTTCTTT.

The chain has TRBV6-1 and TRBJ2-2; the match to TRBD1 covers 8 bases. Germline loops: CDR1 MNHNS, CDR2 SASEGT. The junction had 3 bases not matched to a gene; V was cut back by 6 bases and J by 0 bases. The length of the CDR3 is 15 residues. The CDR3 DNA reads as TGTGCCAGCAGACCGGGACAGGCGAACACCGGGGAGCTGTTTTTT. Translation gives CASRPGQANTGELFF.

V is TRBV29-1 and J is TRBJ2-5; 8 bases align to TRBD1. Germline V gives CDR1 SQVTM, CDR2 ANQGSEA. The CDR3 extends over 16 amino acids. Unmatched junction bases numbered 18, after V lost 7 bases and J lost 5 bases. The CDR3 nucleotides read TGCAGCGCCGGAGGGGTCTCAGGGGGCCGGGGTGAGACCCAGTACTTC. Its protein is CSAGGVSGGRGETQYF.

This rearrangement joins TRBV28 to TRBJ1-6; 8 bases map to TRBD1. Per germline, CDR1 MDHEN and CDR2 SYDVKM. The CDR3 totals 12 residues. With V trimmed by 9 bases and J by 10 bases, 5 bases remained unmatched. This chain's CDR3 is CASRTGPSPLHF. The CDR3 region has the DNA TGTGCCAGTCGGACAGGGCCCTCACCCCTCCACTTT.

The chain links TRBV5-1 to TRBJ2-7, with 8 positions matching TRBD2. The ends lost 1 base at V and 0 bases at J; junction bases unmatched: 6. CDR3 size: 16 residues. Per the germline V gene, CDR1 is SGHRS and CDR2 is YFSETQ. This chain's CDR3 is CASSLMSGSFSYEQYF. The CDR3 coding sequence is TGCGCCAGCAGCTTGATGAGCGGGAGTTTCTCCTACGAGCAGTACTTC. The full variable domain, in which reference TRBV5-1 and TRBJ2-7 provide the parts outside the CDR3, is KAGVTQTPRYLIKTRGQQVTLSCSPISGHRSVSWYQQTPGQGLQFLFEYFSETQRNKGNFPGRFSGRQFSNSRSEMNVSTLELGDSALYLCASSLMSGSFSYEQYFGPGTRLTVT.

The gene calls are TRBV5-6 and TRBJ2-2, with D perhaps matching TRBD2 (6 bases). Germline V gene sequence: CDR1 SGHDT, CDR2 YYEEEE. The CDR3 spans 13 residues. V lost 4 bases, J lost 6 bases, and 10 bases lay in between. The CDR3 coding sequence is TGTGCCAGCAGCCTTGGAGGGCCCGGGGAGCTGTTTTTT. Its translation is CASSLGGPGELFF.

CDR3 in DNA: TGTGCCAGCAGCATCCTTTATTCGGGGGAGGATCAGCCCCAGCATTTT. Protein sequence: CASSILYSGEDQPQHF. This chain uses TRBV7-9 with TRBJ1-5, with D possibly being TRBD1 (5 bases). V was cut by 5 bases and J by 5 bases, with 19 bases left in between. The CDR3 totals 16 residues. Germline values: CDR1 SEHNR, CDR2 FQNEAQ (reference sequence).

The chain uses TRBV28 and TRBJ2-3, with D possibly matching TRBD1 (5 bases). Germline V gene sequence: CDR1 MDHEN, CDR2 SYDVKM. Deletions cut 2 bases from V and 2 bases from J, with 8 bases between. This CDR3 has 14 residues. The chain's CDR3 is CASSLQGFTDTQYF. As DNA, the CDR3 is TGTGCCAGCAGTTTACAGGGCTTCACAGATACGCAGTATTTT.